There are a few counts of the clone carrying this T cell receptor beta chain. The entry originates in a study of identical twins. Everyone who gave samples was a healthy Caucasian. TCRdb analysed the 5' RACE reads with MiXCR anew, one entry per CDR3 protein. The sample holds about 260,000 distinct CDR3 sequences, roughly 7% seen once. The CDR3 runs 15 residues. The V gene lost 4 bases and the J gene lost 2 bases, with 14 bases spanning the gap. Germline loops: CDR1 SNHLY, CDR2 FYNNEI. These data were likewise used in another study, on yellow fever vaccine responses in identical twins.

The sequenced sample consisted of memory (CD45RO+) T cells sorted from blood. The chain recombines TRBV2 with TRBJ2-5, with D hard to call. The receptor's source is a woman aged 18-35 years in good health. CDR3 protein: CASSVARQLQETQYF. The CDR3 DNA reads TGTGCCAGCAGTGTCGCCCGGCAACTACAAGAGACCCAGTACTTC. The complete variable domain, with remaining parts taken from reference TRBV2 and TRBJ2-5, reads EPEVTQTPSHQVTQMGQEVILRCVPISNHLYFYWYRQILGQKVEFLVSFYNNEISEKSEIFDDQFSVERPDGSNFTLKIRSTKLEDSAMYFCASSVARQLQETQYFGPGTRLLVL.